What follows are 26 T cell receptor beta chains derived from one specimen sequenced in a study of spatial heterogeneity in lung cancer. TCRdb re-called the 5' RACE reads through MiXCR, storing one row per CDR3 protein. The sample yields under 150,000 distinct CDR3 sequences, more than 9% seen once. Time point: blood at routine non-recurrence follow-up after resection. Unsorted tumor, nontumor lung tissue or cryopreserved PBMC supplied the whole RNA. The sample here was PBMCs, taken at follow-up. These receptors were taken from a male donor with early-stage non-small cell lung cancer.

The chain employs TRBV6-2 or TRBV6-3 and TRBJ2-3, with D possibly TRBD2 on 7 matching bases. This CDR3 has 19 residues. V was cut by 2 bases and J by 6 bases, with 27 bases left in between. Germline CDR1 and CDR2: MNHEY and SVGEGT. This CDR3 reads CASSYGRRGPLRKADTQYF. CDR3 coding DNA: TGTGCCAGCAGTTACGGGAGGCGGGGGCCCCTCCGAAAGGCGGATACGCAGTATTTT.

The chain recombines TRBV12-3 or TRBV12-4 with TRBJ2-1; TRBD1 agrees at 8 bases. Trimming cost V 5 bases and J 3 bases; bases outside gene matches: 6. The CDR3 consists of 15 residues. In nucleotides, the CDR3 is TGTGCCAGCAGTCCCGACAGGGGAAACTACAATGAGCAGTTCTTC. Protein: CASSPDRGNYNEQFF.

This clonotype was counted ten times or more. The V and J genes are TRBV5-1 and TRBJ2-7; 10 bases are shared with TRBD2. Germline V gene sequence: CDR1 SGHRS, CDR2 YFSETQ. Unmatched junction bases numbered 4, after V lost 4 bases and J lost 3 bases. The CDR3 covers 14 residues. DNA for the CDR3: TGCGCCAGCAGCCTAGCGGGGGACCTCTACGAGCAGTACTTC. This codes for CASSLAGDLYEQYF.

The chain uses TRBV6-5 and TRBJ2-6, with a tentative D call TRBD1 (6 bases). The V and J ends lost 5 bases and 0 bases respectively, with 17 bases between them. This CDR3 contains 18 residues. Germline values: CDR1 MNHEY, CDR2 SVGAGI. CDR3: CASSRQGPMSSGANVLTF. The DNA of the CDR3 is TGTGCCAGCAGTCGTCAGGGGCCGATGAGCTCTGGGGCCAACGTCCTGACTTTC.

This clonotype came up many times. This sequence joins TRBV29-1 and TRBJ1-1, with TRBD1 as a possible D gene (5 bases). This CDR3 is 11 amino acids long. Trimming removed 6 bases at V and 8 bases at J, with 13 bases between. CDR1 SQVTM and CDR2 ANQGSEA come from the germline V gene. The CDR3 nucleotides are TGCAGCGTGGGGGTCTGGGAAGAAGCTTTCTTT. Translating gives CSVGVWEEAFF.

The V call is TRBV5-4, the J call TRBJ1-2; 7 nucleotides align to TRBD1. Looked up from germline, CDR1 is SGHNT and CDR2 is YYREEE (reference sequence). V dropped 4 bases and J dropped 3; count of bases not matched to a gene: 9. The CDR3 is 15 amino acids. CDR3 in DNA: TGTGCCAGCAGCCCTAGACAGGGAGTGGACTATGGCTACACCTTC. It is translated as CASSPRQGVDYGYTF.

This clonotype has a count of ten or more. The CDR3 loop is CASSQEGTSGAGEQFF. The CDR3 DNA reads as TGTGCCAGCAGCCAAGAGGGGACTAGCGGGGCCGGTGAGCAGTTCTTC. The chain is built from TRBV4-2 and TRBJ2-1; TRBD2 aligns across 13 bases. J was trimmed by 9 bases and V by 0 bases; bases with no gene match: 5. Germline loops: CDR1 LGHNA, CDR2 YNFKEQ. There are 16 residues in the CDR3.

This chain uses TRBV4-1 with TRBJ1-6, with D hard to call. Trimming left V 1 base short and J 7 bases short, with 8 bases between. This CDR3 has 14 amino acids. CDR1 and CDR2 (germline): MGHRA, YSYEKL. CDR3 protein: CASSQGLGNSPLHF. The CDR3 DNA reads TGCGCCAGCAGCCAAGGGCTGGGAAATTCACCCCTCCACTTT.

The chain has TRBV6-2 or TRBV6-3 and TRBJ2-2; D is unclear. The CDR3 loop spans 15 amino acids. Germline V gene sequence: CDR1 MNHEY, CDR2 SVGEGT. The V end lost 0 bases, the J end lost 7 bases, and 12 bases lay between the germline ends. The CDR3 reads CASSYSELDGGELFF. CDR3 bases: TGTGCCAGCAGTTACTCGGAACTGGATGGCGGGGAGCTGTTTTTT.

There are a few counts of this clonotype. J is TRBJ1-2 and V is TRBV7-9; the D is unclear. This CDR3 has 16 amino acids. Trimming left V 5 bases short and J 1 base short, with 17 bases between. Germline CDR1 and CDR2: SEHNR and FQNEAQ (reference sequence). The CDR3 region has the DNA TGTGCCAGCAGCGCCGAGGATAAGGCGAGTAACTATGGCTACACCTTC. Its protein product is CASSAEDKASNYGYTF.

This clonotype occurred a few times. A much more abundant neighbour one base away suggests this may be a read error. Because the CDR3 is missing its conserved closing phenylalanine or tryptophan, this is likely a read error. The CDR3: CASSLTSYEQYS. The CDR3, as DNA: TGCGCCAGCAGCTTAACCTCCTACGAGCAGTACTCC. The chain joins TRBV5-1 to TRBJ2-7, with D unclear. Germline V gene sequence: CDR1 SGHRS, CDR2 YFSETQ. The CDR3 is made up of 12 amino acids. Between the trimmed V and J ends, which lost 2 bases and 0 bases, there was a span of 3 bases.

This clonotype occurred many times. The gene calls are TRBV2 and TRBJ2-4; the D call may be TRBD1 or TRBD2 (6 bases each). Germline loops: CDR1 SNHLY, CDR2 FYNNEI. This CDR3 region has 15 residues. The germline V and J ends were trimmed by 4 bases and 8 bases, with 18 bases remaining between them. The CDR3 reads CASSAGAGVYDIQYF. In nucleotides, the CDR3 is TGTGCCAGCAGTGCGGGGGCGGGTGTGTATGACATTCAGTACTTC. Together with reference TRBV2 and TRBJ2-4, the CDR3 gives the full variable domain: EPEVTQTPSHQVTQMGQEVILRCVPISNHLYFYWYRQILGQKVEFLVSFYNNEISEKSEIFDDQFSVERPDGSNFTLKIRSTKLEDSAMYFCASSAGAGVYDIQYFGAGTRLSVL.

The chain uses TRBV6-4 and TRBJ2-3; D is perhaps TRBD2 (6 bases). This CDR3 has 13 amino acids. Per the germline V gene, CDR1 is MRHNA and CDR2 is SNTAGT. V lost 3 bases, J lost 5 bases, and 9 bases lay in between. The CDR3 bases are TGTGCCAGCAGTGAAGGGCGGGGAGATACGCAGTATTTT. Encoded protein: CASSEGRGDTQYF.

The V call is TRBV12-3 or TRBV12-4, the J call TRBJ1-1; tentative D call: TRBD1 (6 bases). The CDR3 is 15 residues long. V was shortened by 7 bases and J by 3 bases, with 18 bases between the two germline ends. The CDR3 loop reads CASTQSKGGDTEAFF. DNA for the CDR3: TGTGCCAGCACCCAATCCAAAGGGGGGGACACTGAAGCTTTCTTT.

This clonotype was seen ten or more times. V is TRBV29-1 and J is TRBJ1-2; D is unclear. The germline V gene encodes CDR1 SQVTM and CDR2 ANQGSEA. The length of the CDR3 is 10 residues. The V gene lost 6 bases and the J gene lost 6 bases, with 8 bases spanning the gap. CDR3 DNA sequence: TGCAGCGTAGACGGAGATGGCTACACCTTC. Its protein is CSVDGDGYTF.

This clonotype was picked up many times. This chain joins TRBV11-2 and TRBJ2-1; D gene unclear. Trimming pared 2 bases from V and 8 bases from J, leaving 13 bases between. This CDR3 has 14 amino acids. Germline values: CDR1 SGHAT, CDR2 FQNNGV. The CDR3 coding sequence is TGTGCCAGCAGCTTACCATTCAACGAGGATGAGCAGTTCTTC. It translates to CASSLPFNEDEQFF.

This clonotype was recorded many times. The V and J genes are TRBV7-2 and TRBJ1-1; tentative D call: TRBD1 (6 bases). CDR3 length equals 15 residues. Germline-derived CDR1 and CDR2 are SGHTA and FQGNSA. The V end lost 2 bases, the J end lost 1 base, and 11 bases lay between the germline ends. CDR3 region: CASSLSGATNTEAFF. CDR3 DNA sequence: TGTGCCAGCAGCTTATCAGGGGCGACGAACACTGAAGCTTTCTTT.

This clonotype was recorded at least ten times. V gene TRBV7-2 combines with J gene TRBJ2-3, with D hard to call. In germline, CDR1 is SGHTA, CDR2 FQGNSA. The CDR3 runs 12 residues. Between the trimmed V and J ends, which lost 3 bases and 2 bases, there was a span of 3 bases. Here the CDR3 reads CASSLPTDTQYF. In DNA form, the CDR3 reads TGTGCCAGCAGCTTGCCCACAGATACGCAGTATTTT.

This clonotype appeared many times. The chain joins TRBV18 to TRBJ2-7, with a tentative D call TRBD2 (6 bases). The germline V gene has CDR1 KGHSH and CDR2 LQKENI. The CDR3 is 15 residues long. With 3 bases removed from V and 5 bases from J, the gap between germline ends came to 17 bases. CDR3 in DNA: TGTGCCAGCTCACCCCAGAGGCAGGGAGGTGACGAGCAGTACTTC. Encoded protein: CASSPQRQGGDEQYF. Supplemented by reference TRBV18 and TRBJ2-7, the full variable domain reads NAGVMQNPRHLVRRRGQEARLRCSPMKGHSHVYWYRQLPEEGLKFMVYLQKENIIDESGMPKERFSAEFPKEGPSILRIQQVVRGDSAAYFCASSPQRQGGDEQYFGPGTRLTVT.

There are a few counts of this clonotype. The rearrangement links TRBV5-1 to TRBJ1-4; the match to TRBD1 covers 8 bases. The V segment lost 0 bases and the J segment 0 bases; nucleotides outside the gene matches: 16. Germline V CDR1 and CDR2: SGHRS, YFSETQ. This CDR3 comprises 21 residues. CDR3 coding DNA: TGCGCCAGCAGCTTGGACCCCGGGACAGGTCATCCCCTTGCAACTAATGAAAAACTGTTTTTT. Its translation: CASSLDPGTGHPLATNEKLFF.

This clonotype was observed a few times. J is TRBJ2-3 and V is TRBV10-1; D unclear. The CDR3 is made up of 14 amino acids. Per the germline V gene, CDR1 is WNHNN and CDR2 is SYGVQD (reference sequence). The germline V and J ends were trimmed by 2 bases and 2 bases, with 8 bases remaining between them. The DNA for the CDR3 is TGCGCCAGCAGTGAGAATGGGGACACAGATACGCAGTATTTT. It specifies CASSENGDTDTQYF.

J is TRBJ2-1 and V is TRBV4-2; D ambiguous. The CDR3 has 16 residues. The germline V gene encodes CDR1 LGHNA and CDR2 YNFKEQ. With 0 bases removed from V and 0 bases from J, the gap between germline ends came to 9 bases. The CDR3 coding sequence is TGTGCCAGCAGCCAAGATTGGACCACCTCCTACAATGAGCAGTTCTTC. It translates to CASSQDWTTSYNEQFF.

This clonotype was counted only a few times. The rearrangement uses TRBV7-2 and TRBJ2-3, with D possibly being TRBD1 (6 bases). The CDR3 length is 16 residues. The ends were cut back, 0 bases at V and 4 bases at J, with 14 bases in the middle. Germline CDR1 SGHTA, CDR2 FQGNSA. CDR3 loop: CASSLAGQGQADTQYF. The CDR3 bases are TGTGCCAGCAGCTTAGCAGGGCAGGGGCAAGCAGATACGCAGTATTTT.

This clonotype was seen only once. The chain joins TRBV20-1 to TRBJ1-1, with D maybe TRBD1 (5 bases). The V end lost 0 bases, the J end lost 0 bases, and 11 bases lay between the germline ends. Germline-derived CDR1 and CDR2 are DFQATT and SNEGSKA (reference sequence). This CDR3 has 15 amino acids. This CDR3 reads CSARDFQGLNTEAFF. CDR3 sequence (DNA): TGCAGTGCTAGAGATTTTCAGGGTTTGAACACTGAAGCTTTCTTT.

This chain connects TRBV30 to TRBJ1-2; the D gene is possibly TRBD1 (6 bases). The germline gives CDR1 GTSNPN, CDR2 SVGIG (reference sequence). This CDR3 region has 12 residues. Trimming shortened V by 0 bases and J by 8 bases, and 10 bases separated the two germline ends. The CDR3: CAWSVPGGGYTF. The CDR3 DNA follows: TGTGCCTGGAGTGTACCCGGGGGCGGCTACACCTTC. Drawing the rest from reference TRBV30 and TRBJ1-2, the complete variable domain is SQTIHQWPATLVQPVGSPLSLECTVEGTSNPNLYWYRQAAGRGLQLLFYSVGIGQISSEVPQNLSASRPQDRQFILSSKKLLLSDSGFYLCAWSVPGGGYTFGSGTRLTVV.

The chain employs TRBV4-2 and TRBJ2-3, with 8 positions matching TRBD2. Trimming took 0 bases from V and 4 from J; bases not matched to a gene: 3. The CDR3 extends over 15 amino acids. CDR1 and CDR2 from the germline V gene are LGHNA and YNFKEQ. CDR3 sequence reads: CASSQESGGPDTQYF. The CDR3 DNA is TGTGCCAGCAGCCAAGAAAGCGGGGGCCCAGATACGCAGTATTTT.